This T cell receptor beta chain was sequenced for a study of T cells in localized non-small cell lung cancer. This clone appeared a few times. Its specificity is unknown. Profiled with immunoSEQ multiplex PCR; TCRdb holds only in-frame clones, not every one. Of some 1,200 clones in the sample, around 21% were seen once. The uninvolved lung lay at least 2 cm from the tumor margin and lacked atypia. V gave up 2 bases and J gave up 4 bases; unmatched junction bases: 10. This CDR3 has 17 residues. In germline, CDR1 is ENHRY, CDR2 SYGVKD. General study findings and limits: Because sequencing included only one region (of the tumor), heterogeneity remains possible. Greater blood T cell density accompanied longer overall survival. Peak T cell clonality was found in uninvolved adjacent lung, exceeding tumor.

The sequences come from normal lung tissue next to the tumor, collected before any cancer treatment. The chain couples TRBV10-3 to TRBJ1-2; TRBD1 matches at 10 bases. The TCR sequence derives from a male donor older than 55 with stage III lung adenocarcinoma. The CDR3 DNA reads as TGTGCCATCAGTGAGGTACCGGGACAGGGGACTTTCTATGGCTACACCTTC. This encodes CAISEVPGQGTFYGYTF.